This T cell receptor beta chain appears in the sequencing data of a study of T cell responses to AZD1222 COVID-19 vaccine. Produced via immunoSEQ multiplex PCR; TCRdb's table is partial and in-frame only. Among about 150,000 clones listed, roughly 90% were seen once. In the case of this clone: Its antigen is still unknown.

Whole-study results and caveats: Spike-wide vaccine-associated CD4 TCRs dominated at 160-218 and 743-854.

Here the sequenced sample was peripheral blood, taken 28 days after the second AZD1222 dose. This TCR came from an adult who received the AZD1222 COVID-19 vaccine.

The CDR3 nucleotides read TGTGCCTGGAGTGCCGAGACCCAGTACTTC. Protein: CAWSAETQYF. The V gene is TRBV30, the J gene TRBJ2-5; D is undetermined. Germline V gives CDR1 GTSNPN, CDR2 SVGIG (reference sequence). The CDR3 extends over 10 amino acids. V shed 1 base and J shed 5 bases, with 2 bases lying between them. The full variable domain, rest sourced from reference TRBV30 and TRBJ2-5, is SQTIHQWPATLVQPVGSPLSLECTVEGTSNPNLYWYRQAAGRGLQLLFYSVGIGQISSEVPQNLSASRPQDRQFILSSKKLLLSDSGFYLCAWSAETQYFGPGTRLLVL.